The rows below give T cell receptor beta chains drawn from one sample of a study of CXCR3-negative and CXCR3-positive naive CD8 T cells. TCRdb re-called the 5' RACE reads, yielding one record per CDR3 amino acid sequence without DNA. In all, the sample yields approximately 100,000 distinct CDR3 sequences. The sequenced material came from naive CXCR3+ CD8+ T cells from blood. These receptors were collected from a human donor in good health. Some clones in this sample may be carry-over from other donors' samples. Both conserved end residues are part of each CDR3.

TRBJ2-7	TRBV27	CASSLSSEYEQYF
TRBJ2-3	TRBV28	CASNSLAYDRATDTQYF
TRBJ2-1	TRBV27	CASQGLLSSYNEQFF
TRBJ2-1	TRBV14	CASSGQGTNFYPNEQFF
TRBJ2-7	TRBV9	CASSIGQGSYEQYF
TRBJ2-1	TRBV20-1	CSAAAPGLAGFNEQFF
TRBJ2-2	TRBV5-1	CASSLRLAGDADTGELFF
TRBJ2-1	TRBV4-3	CASSQGQASSYNEQFF
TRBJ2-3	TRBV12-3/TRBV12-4	CASSFFDRADTQYF
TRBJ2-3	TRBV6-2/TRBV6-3	CASNEGRSYPDTQYF
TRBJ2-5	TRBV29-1	CSAASGGSQETQYF
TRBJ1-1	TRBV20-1	CSANRGNTEAFF
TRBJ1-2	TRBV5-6	CASSDREYGYTF
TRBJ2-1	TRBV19	CASSASGGPYNEQFF
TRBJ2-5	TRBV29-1	CSVEAHPTSGAYQETQYF
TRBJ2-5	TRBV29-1	CSVDGRDVGETQYF
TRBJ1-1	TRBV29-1	CSVLIDSAGRTEAFF
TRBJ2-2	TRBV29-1	CSVEPGYTGELFF
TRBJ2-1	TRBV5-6	CASSLGRFNEQFF
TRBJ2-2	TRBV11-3	CASSFRGMAGELFF
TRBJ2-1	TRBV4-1	CASSPGGSEHNEQFF
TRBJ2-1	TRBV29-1	CSVVGGGPRLNNEQFF
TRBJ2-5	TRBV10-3	CAIRVQGSPVETQYF
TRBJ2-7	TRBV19	CASSIEFLNYEQYF
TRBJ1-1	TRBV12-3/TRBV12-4	CASSSPRGAWNTEAFF
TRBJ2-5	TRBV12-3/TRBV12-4	CASSLIGETQYF
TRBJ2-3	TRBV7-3	CASSVLAGGLGDTQYF
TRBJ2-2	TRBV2	CASSDEGPVGELFF
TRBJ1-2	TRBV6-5	CASSYLGPRPINYGYTF
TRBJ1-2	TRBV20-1	CSAREELGATETRYGYTF
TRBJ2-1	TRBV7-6	CASSLGTGFLDEQFF
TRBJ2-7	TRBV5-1	CASSPARVSSYEQYF
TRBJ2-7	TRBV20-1	CSARHEDRAIYEQYF
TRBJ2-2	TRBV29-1	CSVWTGYNTGELFF
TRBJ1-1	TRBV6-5	CASSPNPGLTYDEAFF
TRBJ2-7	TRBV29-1	CSVRAEGEQYF
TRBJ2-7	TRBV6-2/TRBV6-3	CASSYIITGDEQYF
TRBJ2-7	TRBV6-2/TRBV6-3	CASSLQFTGTEAYEQYF
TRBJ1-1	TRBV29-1	CSVEEVNTEAFF
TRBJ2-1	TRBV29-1	CSVVGLAGYSSYNEQFF
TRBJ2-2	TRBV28	CASRWDTANTGELFF
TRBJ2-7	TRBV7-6	CASSLDGGLSYEQYF
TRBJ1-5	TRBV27	CASKASPGGNQPQHF
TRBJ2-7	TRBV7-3	CTSSLTGSTYEQCF